The sequence of this T cell receptor (beta chain) was determined in a study of T cells in Graves' hyperthyroidism and ophthalmopathy. On the study more broadly: Peripheral blood was taken when the disease was first diagnosed, before any treatment began. Study-wide findings and caveats: Expanded thyroid clonotypes (above 0.001) were mostly also found in blood.

This clonotype was seen ten or more times. The antigen remains unidentified. RNA transcripts provided the source from which TCR beta CDR3 regions were amplified. During a first-round RT-PCR of the TCR CDR3, the HTBI primer set was used. TCRdb independently ran MiXCR on the multiplex PCR reads; one entry per CDR3 protein. The table lists about 640,000 distinct CDR3 sequences, roughly 20% of them singletons, with about 35% in the top ten. Uncontrolled infections, other autoimmune diseases, pregnancy or lactation led to exclusion of patients. PBMCs came from about 10 ml fresh peripheral blood. This clonotype originated in a young man with Graves' ophthalmopathy. Input material: blood.

CDR3 sequence reads: CASSLARIYEQYF. The CDR3 coding sequence is TGTGCCAGCAGCTTAGCTCGAATCTACGAGCAGTACTTC. The V gene is TRBV7-8, the J gene TRBJ2-7; no clear D gene. The germline V gene encodes CDR1 SGHVS and CDR2 FQNEAQ. This CDR3 is built from 13 residues. V lost 0 bases to trimming and J lost 3 bases, with 6 bases between them.